The rows below give T cell receptor beta chains drawn from one sample of a study of blood T cell repertoires in COVID-19. Profiling relied on immunoSEQ multiplex PCR, and the TCRdb table lists in-frame clones only, not all of them. The data contain some 350,000 clones, 80% to 90% of them seen just once; the ten biggest clones take up just under 6.5%. Sample: peripheral blood. The receptors here all came from a woman aged 45-65 years with COVID-19, enrolled during active disease. Both conserved end residues are part of each CDR3. D genes are given only for firm matches. For some rows the clone size is stated as once, few or many, or as a class when expanded; others skip it.

TRBD1 TRBJ1-2 - TRBV14 TGTGCCAGCAGCCAAGTTGACGCCAGGGGGAGGACTAACTATGGCTACACCTTC CASSQVDARGRTNYGYTF
TRBD1 TRBJ1-1 - TRBV28 TGTGCCAGCAGTTTAAGCAGGACAGGGCTCACTGAAGCTTTCTTT CASSLSRTGLTEAFF
TRBD1 TRBJ1-2 - TRBV14 TGTGCCAGCAGCCAGCACCAGGGACAGCTAGTCTATGGCTACACCTTC CASSQHQGQLVYGYTF
- TRBJ1-2 - TRBV29-1 TGCAGCGTTCGCGGTGGGTATGGCTACACCTTC CSVRGGYGYTF
TRBD1 TRBJ1-1 - TRBV29-1 TGCAGCGGGATCCTTGGGACAGGGCTCCAAGCTTTCTTT CSGILGTGLQAFF
- TRBJ2-7 - TRBV2 TGTGCCAGCAATAGAGCCTACGAGCAGTACTTC CASNRAYEQYF
- TRBJ1-5 - TRBV5-1 TGCGCCAGCAGCTTGGACTTTAATCAGCCCCAGCATTTT CASSLDFNQPQHF
- TRBJ2-2 - TRBV21-1 TGTGCCAGCAGCAAAAGTATCTCTAAGCGGGAGTATCTCCCTAAATCCACCGGGGAGCTGTTTTTT CASSKSISKREYLPKSTGELFF
TRBD2 TRBJ2-7 once TRBV7-8 TGTGCCAGCAGCCTACTGGTCGCCGGGGGGTACGAGCAGTACTTC CASSLLVAGGYEQYF
TRBD1 TRBJ1-5 - TRBV7-2 TGTGCCAGCAGCCCAGGGACAGTCCTAGAACCCCAGCATTTT CASSPGTVLEPQHF
- TRBJ2-3 - TRBV7-9 TGTGCCAGCAACCCGGGGGGCAGCACAGATACGCAGTATTTT CASNPGGSTDTQYF
TRBD2 TRBJ2-7 - TRBV6-5 TGTGCCAGCAGTTTCACGAGCGGGAGTGGATACGAGCAGTACTTC CASSFTSGSGYEQYF
- TRBJ1-2 - TRBV27 TGTGCCAGCAGTTCGACAACAGGGTTCCATGGCTACACCTTC CASSSTTGFHGYTF
TRBD1 TRBJ1-1 - TRBV29-1 TGCAGCGTTGAGGTTGGGGACAGGGGTACGACTGAAGCTTTCTTT CSVEVGDRGTTEAFF
- TRBJ1-1 - TRBV7-8 TGTGCCAGCAGCGATCCGGGAACGGCGAACACTGAAGCTTTCTTT CASSDPGTANTEAFF
TRBD1 TRBJ2-6 - TRBV27 TGTGCCACGAAAAAGACAGGGTCCGGGGCCAACGTCCTGACTTTC CATKKTGSGANVLTF
TRBD2 TRBJ2-5 - TRBV7-2 TGTGCCAGCAGCTCCACTAGCGGGACCTATGCATTAGAGACCCAGTACTTC CASSSTSGTYALETQYF
- TRBJ2-2 - TRBV27 TGTGCCAGCAGTCCCACAAATCGGGGTTCCGTTCCCGGGGAGCTGTTTTTT CASSPTNRGSVPGELFF
TRBD2 TRBJ2-7 - TRBV19 TGTGCCAGTAGTACGGGACTAGCCGACTACGAGCAGTACTTC CASSTGLADYEQYF
TRBD1 TRBJ2-7 - TRBV28 TGTGCCAGCAGTTATACAGGGGCCCTCTCCTACGAGCAGTACTTC CASSYTGALSYEQYF
TRBD2 TRBJ2-3 - TRBV5-1 TGCGCCAGCAGCTTGGGACTAGCGGGAGGGGGCACAGATACGCAGTATTTT CASSLGLAGGGTDTQYF
TRBD1 TRBJ1-1 - TRBV24-1 TGTGCCACCAGTGAACCCCCAGGGGGGCCTAACACTGAAGCTTTCTTT CATSEPPGGPNTEAFF
- TRBJ1-5 - TRBV19 TGTGCCAGTAGTATCAACGGGGACAATCAGCCCCAGCATTTT CASSINGDNQPQHF
- TRBJ2-5 once TRBV19 TGTGCCAGTAGTCTTCAGGGGTTCCAAGAGACCCAGTACTTC CASSLQGFQETQYF
- TRBJ2-7 - TRBV30 TGTGCCTGGAACTACGGGAGTCCTCCCCCTTACGAGCAGTACTTC CAWNYGSPPPYEQYF
TRBD1 TRBJ1-1 - TRBV5-1 TGCGCCAGCAGTAGGGACAGGGTGAACACTGAAGCTTTCTTT CASSRDRVNTEAFF
- TRBJ1-2 - TRBV21-1 TGTGCCAGCAGCAAATATACAGGGAATGGCTACACCTTC CASSKYTGNGYTF
TRBD2 TRBJ2-7 - TRBV18 TGTGCCAGCTCACCAGGTAGCGGGGTCTCCTACGAGCAGTACTTC CASSPGSGVSYEQYF
- TRBJ2-5 - TRBV5-4 TGTGCCAGCAGCTCCACAGGGGAGGCGTATGAGACCCAGTACTTC CASSSTGEAYETQYF
- TRBJ2-7 - TRBV9 TGTGCCAGCAGCGTAGCTTGGGGGGACTCCTACGAGCAGTACTTC CASSVAWGDSYEQYF
- TRBJ1-1 - TRBV4-1 TGCGCCAGCGGACTCAAGGGAGTCACTGAAGCTTTCTTT CASGLKGVTEAFF
TRBD2 TRBJ2-1 - TRBV7-2 TGTGCCAGCAGCTTAGTCTCCAGCGGGATTTACAATGAGCAGTTCTTC CASSLVSSGIYNEQFF
- TRBJ2-2 - TRBV19 TGTGCCAGTAGTGAGAGCCCAGGGGCGAACACCGGGGAGCTGTTTTTT CASSESPGANTGELFF
- TRBJ2-3 - TRBV13 TGTGCCAGCAGCTTAGAGGACCGGGAGCCCACAGATACGCAGTATTTT CASSLEDREPTDTQYF
- TRBJ2-1 medium-sized TRBV21-1 TGTGCCAGCAGCCGGGGGCGATGGGCGGGAGGGAGGAATGAGCAGTTCTTC CASSRGRWAGGRNEQFF
TRBD2 TRBJ2-1 - TRBV7-9 TGTGCCAGCAGCACCCCTAGCGGGGCCCAGTTCTTC CASSTPSGAQFF
TRBD2 TRBJ2-2 - TRBV3-1/TRBV3-2 TGTGCCAGCAGCCAATTTAGCGGGATTTCCACCGGGGAGCTGTTTTTT CASSQFSGISTGELFF
TRBD2 TRBJ2-3 - TRBV13 TGTGCCAGCAGCGTTGCCGGGACTAGCGGGACCGTGAGGGCAGATACGCAGTATTTT CASSVAGTSGTVRADTQYF
- TRBJ2-3 medium-sized TRBV5-6 TGTGCCAGCAGCTTGGAAGCCAAGGGGGATACGCAGTATTTT CASSLEAKGDTQYF
- TRBJ1-1 - TRBV7-2 TGTGCCAGCACTCAGTGGTCAGGGCTGGGAACTGAAGCTTTCTTT CASTQWSGLGTEAFF
TRBD1 TRBJ1-1 few TRBV7-2 TGTGCCAGCAGCCAAACTTCAAGCCGGGACAGTGAAGCTTTCTTT CASSQTSSRDSEAFF
- TRBJ1-5 - TRBV6-6 TGTGCCAGCAGCCGACGGGGTGAGCCCCAGCATTTT CASSRRGEPQHF
- TRBJ2-3 - TRBV10-2 TGCGCCAGCAGTGAGCGCGGTTCGGGAACAGATACGCAGTATTTT CASSERGSGTDTQYF
- TRBJ1-1 - TRBV28 TGTGCCAGCAGCCTAGCGGGTTCGACTGAAGCTTTCTTT CASSLAGSTEAFF
- TRBJ1-1 - TRBV19 TGTGCCAGTAGTATAACCTCACAGGTAACTGAAGCTTTCTTT CASSITSQVTEAFF
- TRBJ2-7 - TRBV2 TGTGCCAGCTCTAGTGGAATCTCCTACGAGCAGTACTTC CASSSGISYEQYF
- TRBJ1-3 - TRBV6-5 TGTGCCACCTCCAGGTCGGGGGACTCTGGAAACACCATATATTTT CATSRSGDSGNTIYF
- TRBJ1-3 - TRBV30 TGTGCCTGGAGTGTACGGAGGGGCTCTGGAAACACCATATATTTT CAWSVRRGSGNTIYF
- TRBJ1-1 - TRBV5-1 TGCGCCAGCAGCTCGGAGGGTGTGGACACTGAAGCTTTCTTT CASSSEGVDTEAFF
TRBD1 TRBJ1-2 - TRBV29-1 TGCAGCGTGACGCAGGGGGCGAACTATGGCTACACCTTC CSVTQGANYGYTF
- TRBJ1-3 - TRBV19 TGTGCCAGTAGTATAGCGGGCTCTGGAAACACCATATATTTT CASSIAGSGNTIYF
- TRBJ2-4 - TRBV24-1 TGTGCCACCAGTGATTCTCGTTGGGGAGGAGCCAAAAACATTCAGTACTTC CATSDSRWGGAKNIQYF